The TCR beta chain described here comes from a study of blood T cell repertoires in COVID-19. The overall study: Samples of COVID-19 (acute and convalescent) were obtained from the United States, Italy and Spain.

Clones were sequenced by immunoSEQ multiplex PCR, and TCRdb holds only the in-frame ones, with some missing. Among roughly 180,000 clones, about four fifths were seen once, and the ten largest hold 11%. This CDR3 contains 15 residues. The germline gives CDR1 SGHAT, CDR2 FQNNGV. The V gene end was trimmed by 5 bases and the J gene end by 4 bases; junction bases not matched to a gene: 6. The chain carries TRBV11-2 and TRBJ2-1, with TRBD1 matching 9 bases. This clonotype was obtained from a woman aged 40 to 50 with COVID-19, enrolled during active disease. What was sequenced was peripheral blood. Written as DNA, the CDR3 is TGTGCCAGCAGCGGCCTGGACAGGGGATACAATGAGCAGTTCTTC. Translating it yields CASSGLDRGYNEQFF.